The T cell receptor beta chain described here comes from a study of identical twins. Study-wide results and limits: For monozygotic twins, models underestimated out-of-frame TCR alpha sharing. Weaker excess twin sharing was observed in beta out-of-frame sequences. A lower insertion count was a feature of abundant cord blood beta clonotypes, with no such feature in memory repertoires.

Template switching, a step in the protocol, added a universal primer site, and cDNA carried unique molecular identifiers. One entry per CDR3 protein results from TCRdb running MiXCR on the 5' RACE reads. This table has approximately 690,000 distinct CDR3 sequences, 6.1% appearing once. This clonotype was recorded at least ten times. Its target is not known. The clonotype originates from a man aged 18 to 35 in good health. Sequencing input: naive T cells sorted from blood.

This CDR3 reads CASSQGQASYEQYF. In DNA, the CDR3 is TGTGCCAGCAGCCAAGGACAGGCGAGCTACGAGCAGTACTTC. The chain recombines TRBV7-2 with TRBJ2-7, with 7 bases lining up with TRBD1. Germline CDR1 is SGHTA and CDR2 is FQGNSA. The CDR3 has 14 amino acids. J gave up 3 bases and V 5 bases, and 7 bases lay outside the gene matches.